This entry describes one TCR beta chain. As yet, its antigen is unknown. The data originate from a study of monozygotic twins with inflammatory bowel disease. Study-wide results and limits: Researchers report that IBD patients shared fewer clonotypes with others than healthy twins, especially amid disease activity. IBD patients displayed reduced TCRbeta diversity (inverse Simpson) when set against healthy co-twins.

CDR1 SGHRS and CDR2 YFSETQ come from the germline V gene. CDR3 size: 15 residues. Every TCR library used approximately 3.5 ug of total RNA. Both TCRalpha and TCRbeta cDNA were subjected to two nested PCRs lasting roughly 16 and 10 cycles. After re-calling the 5' RACE reads, TCRdb lists one entry per CDR3 protein, DNA absent. Its listing shows about 110,000 distinct CDR3 sequences. The chain carries TRBV5-1 and TRBJ2-3; lacking DNA, the TRBD1 call made by TCRdb goes unchecked. This clonotype was sampled from a human donor with ulcerative colitis or Crohn's disease, or a healthy co-twin of an affected twin (not recorded which). Sequences were obtained from blood. The CDR3 here is CASSLERGATDTQYF.